Presented here are 6 T cell receptor beta chains from one specimen sequenced in a study of blood T cells in healthy people across ages. For the second PCR, which ran for roughly 6 to 12 cycles, a sample-barcoded 5' primer and a J-beta primer mix were used. TCRdb independently ran MiXCR on the 5' RACE reads; one entry per CDR3 protein. Among fewer than 900,000 distinct CDR3 sequences listed, roughly two fifths were seen once. Sequenced: blood. The origin of the receptors is a woman in her sixties or seventies in good health.

This clonotype showed up many times. V and J are TRBV27 and TRBJ2-7; 7 bases map to TRBD2. The V and J ends lost 6 bases and 6 bases, in that order; junction bases with no gene match: 17. The V gene's germline CDR1 is MNHEY and CDR2 SMNVEV (reference sequence). The CDR3 has 16 amino acids. Here the CDR3 DNA reads TGTGCCAGCAGCCCTAGGTCCGGGAGGTCCACTTCCGAGCAGTACTTC. Translating gives CASSPRSGRSTSEQYF.

V is TRBV5-1 and J is TRBJ1-1; a weak D match, TRBD1 (5 bases). The germline V and J ends were trimmed by 4 bases and 5 bases, with 15 bases remaining between them. CDR1 and CDR2 from the germline V gene are SGHRS and YFSETQ. The CDR3 is 14 amino acids. For the CDR3, the DNA is TGCGCCAGCAGCGCGGCCAGGGAGTGGACTGAAGCTTTCTTT. Translation: CASSAAREWTEAFF. The full variable domain, completed using reference TRBV5-1 and TRBJ1-1, is KAGVTQTPRYLIKTRGQQVTLSCSPISGHRSVSWYQQTPGQGLQFLFEYFSETQRNKGNFPGRFSGRQFSNSRSEMNVSTLELGDSALYLCASSAAREWTEAFFGQGTRLTVV.

This clonotype was counted ten times or more. This sequence joins TRBV29-1 and TRBJ2-3; D is uncertain. The CDR3 extends over 14 amino acids. Trimming left V 3 bases short and J 0 bases short, with 10 bases between. The germline V gene has CDR1 SQVTM and CDR2 ANQGSEA. The CDR3 sequence: CSVDSYTSTDTQYF. The DNA for the CDR3 is TGCAGCGTTGATAGTTACACTAGCACAGATACGCAGTATTTT.

The V call is TRBV4-3, the J call TRBJ2-7; D gene ambiguous. Germline V gene sequence: CDR1 LGHNA, CDR2 YSLEER. This CDR3 spans 15 amino acids. V was shortened by 2 bases and J by 8 bases, with 19 bases between the two germline ends. In DNA form, the CDR3 reads TGCGCCAGCAGCCAACTTCCGGAAGTCTACGAACAGCAGTACTTC. Translated: CASSQLPEVYEQQYF.

V gene TRBV20-1 combines with J gene TRBJ2-1; TRBD2 agrees at 7 bases. The V gene end was trimmed by 5 bases and the J gene end by 12 bases; junction bases not matched to a gene: 19. The CDR3 consists of 15 residues. The germline V gene encodes CDR1 DFQATT and CDR2 SNEGSKA (reference sequence). The CDR3 protein is CSAPEAGIRGDVQFF. The CDR3 nucleotides read TGCAGTGCTCCAGAAGCGGGGATAAGGGGTGATGTGCAGTTCTTC.

This clonotype has only a few counts. The rearrangement joins TRBV6-1 to TRBJ2-5; D may match TRBD1 or TRBD2 (6 bases each). Trimming left V 3 bases short and J 5 bases short, with 16 bases between. The CDR3 is made up of 15 amino acids. Germline V gene sequence: CDR1 MNHNS, CDR2 SASEGT. CDR3 loop: CASSESRGRTETQYF. The CDR3 nucleotides read TGTGCCAGCAGTGAGTCTCGGGGGCGCACGGAGACCCAGTACTTC.